The entry below describes one T cell receptor beta chain. These data belong to a study of response to subunit inactivated influenza vaccine. Germline values: CDR1 SGHDT, CDR2 YYEEEE. The CDR3 has 14 residues. V was shortened by 7 bases and J by 0 bases, with 11 bases between the two germline ends. TCRdb re-called the RT-PCR reads through MiXCR, storing one row per CDR3 protein. The sample holds over 300,000 distinct CDR3 sequences, 21% seen once. This chain connects TRBV5-6 to TRBJ1-3; D unclear. This receptor was identified in a man in his fifties or sixties who received an inactivated influenza vaccine. This specimen consisted of PBMCs from blood, obtained roughly 20 months after vaccination. DNA of the CDR3: TGTGCCAGCCGAAATAGGGTCTCTGGAAACACCATATATTTT. Translating gives CASRNRVSGNTIYF.